This is a list of T cell receptor beta chains from one sample in a study of lymphopenia after photon versus proton radiotherapy. TCRdb's copy holds only in-frame clones and misses some; the assay was immunoSEQ multiplex PCR. This table holds over 40,000 clones, 80% to 95% found once. Sequenced here: peripheral blood, sampled from a patient treated with photon-based radiotherapy. The receptors originated from a woman aged 40 to 50 with cholangiocarcinoma. The CDR3 runs from the conserved cysteine through the conserved F or W. Each record gives: V gene, clone size, D gene, J gene, CDR3 DNA, CDR3 protein. A D gene is named only where the DNA matches it firmly. Part of the rows lack a size; the others show once, few, many or a class for expanded clones.

v_gene: TRBV15; abundance: .; d_gene: TRBD1; j_gene: TRBJ2-3; CDR3nt: TGTGCCACCAGCAGAGGGACAGGGCTGAATACGCAGTATTTT; CDR3aa: CATSRGTGLNTQYF
v_gene: TRBV7-9; abundance: .; d_gene: .; j_gene: TRBJ2-5; CDR3nt: TGTGCCAGCAGCCCATCGCCCCCGGAGACCCAGTACTTC; CDR3aa: CASSPSPPETQYF
v_gene: TRBV2; abundance: .; d_gene: .; j_gene: TRBJ2-7; CDR3nt: TGTGCCAGCAGTTGGGACATATTTGGCGAGCAGTACTTC; CDR3aa: CASSWDIFGEQYF
v_gene: TRBV5-4; abundance: once; d_gene: .; j_gene: TRBJ2-5; CDR3nt: TGTGCCAGCAGCCGTCCGGGGTATCAAGAGACCCAGTACTTC; CDR3aa: CASSRPGYQETQYF
v_gene: TRBV6-5; abundance: .; d_gene: .; j_gene: TRBJ1-2; CDR3nt: TGTGCCAGCAATGGGCAGCCTTTTGGCTACACCTTC; CDR3aa: CASNGQPFGYTF
v_gene: TRBV19; abundance: .; d_gene: .; j_gene: TRBJ1-6; CDR3nt: TGTGCCAGTAGTATGAATAGAGACAGATATTCACCCCTCCACTTT; CDR3aa: CASSMNRDRYSPLHF
v_gene: TRBV5-1; abundance: .; d_gene: .; j_gene: TRBJ1-1; CDR3nt: TGCGCCAGCAGCCCGGATGTCCCCTACACTGAAGCTTTCTTT; CDR3aa: CASSPDVPYTEAFF
v_gene: TRBV7-3; abundance: .; d_gene: TRBD1; j_gene: TRBJ2-7; CDR3nt: TGTGCCAGCAGCTTAAGTCCCCCGGGACAGGTTTTCTACGAGCAGTACTTC; CDR3aa: CASSLSPPGQVFYEQYF
v_gene: TRBV29-1; abundance: .; d_gene: .; j_gene: TRBJ1-5; CDR3nt: TGCAGCGTTGAGGACGGGGTCGGGCAGCCCCAGCATTTT; CDR3aa: CSVEDGVGQPQHF
v_gene: TRBV6-4; abundance: .; d_gene: TRBD2; j_gene: TRBJ2-1; CDR3nt: TGTGCCAGACCAAAGCGGGGGGGCTCCAATGAGCAGTTCTTC; CDR3aa: CARPKRGGSNEQFF
v_gene: TRBV19; abundance: .; d_gene: TRBD2; j_gene: TRBJ2-3; CDR3nt: TGTGCCAGTAGTGTACTAGCGACAGATACGCAGTATTTT; CDR3aa: CASSVLATDTQYF
v_gene: TRBV6-5; abundance: once; d_gene: .; j_gene: TRBJ1-4; CDR3nt: TGTGCCAGCAGTTATGACACCTCAACTAATGAAAAACTGTTTTTT; CDR3aa: CASSYDTSTNEKLFF
v_gene: TRBV5-1; abundance: .; d_gene: .; j_gene: TRBJ1-2; CDR3nt: TGCGCCAGCAGCTTAGAACAGGGTAACTATGGCTACACCTTC; CDR3aa: CASSLEQGNYGYTF
v_gene: TRBV7-3; abundance: .; d_gene: .; j_gene: TRBJ2-5; CDR3nt: TGTGCCAGCAGCCCCCACGGGGAGGAGACCCAGTACTTC; CDR3aa: CASSPHGEETQYF
v_gene: TRBV9; abundance: once; d_gene: .; j_gene: TRBJ1-1; CDR3nt: TGTGCCAGCAGCGTAGGTAGTTTGGGAAGGAATGAAGCTTTCTTT; CDR3aa: CASSVGSLGRNEAFF
v_gene: TRBV7-9; abundance: .; d_gene: .; j_gene: TRBJ1-1; CDR3nt: TGTGCCAGCAGCCGATCGGACAGACAATTTGAAGCTTTCTTT; CDR3aa: CASSRSDRQFEAFF
v_gene: TRBV27; abundance: .; d_gene: .; j_gene: TRBJ1-2; CDR3nt: TGTGCCAGCAGTTTTGGACTTATGGATGGCTACACCTTC; CDR3aa: CASSFGLMDGYTF
v_gene: TRBV9; abundance: .; d_gene: TRBD2; j_gene: TRBJ2-1; CDR3nt: TGTGCCAGCAGCGTAGCACTAGCGGGTAACCATGAGCAGTTCTTC; CDR3aa: CASSVALAGNHEQFF
v_gene: TRBV30; abundance: .; d_gene: TRBD2; j_gene: TRBJ2-7; CDR3nt: TGTGCCTGGACTAGCGGGGGCTACGAGCAGTACTTC; CDR3aa: CAWTSGGYEQYF
v_gene: TRBV19; abundance: .; d_gene: .; j_gene: TRBJ1-6; CDR3nt: TGTGCCAGTAGTATAGAGGACAGCAATTCACCCCTCCACTTT; CDR3aa: CASSIEDSNSPLHF
v_gene: TRBV6-5; abundance: .; d_gene: TRBD1; j_gene: TRBJ2-2; CDR3nt: TGTGCCAGCAGTTACACCGGGACAGGGGGCCACGGGGAGCTGTTTTTT; CDR3aa: CASSYTGTGGHGELFF
v_gene: TRBV2; abundance: .; d_gene: .; j_gene: TRBJ1-1; CDR3nt: TGTGCCAGCAGAAAGACAGGACCGGCTGAAGCTTTCTTT; CDR3aa: CASRKTGPAEAFF
v_gene: TRBV9; abundance: .; d_gene: .; j_gene: TRBJ2-6; CDR3nt: TGTGCCAGCAGCGGACGCACTTCTGGGGCCAACGTCCTGACTTTC; CDR3aa: CASSGRTSGANVLTF
v_gene: TRBV28; abundance: once; d_gene: .; j_gene: TRBJ1-2; CDR3nt: TGTGCCAGCAGTTTATTTTCAGGGATGAGTAACTATGGCTACACCTTC; CDR3aa: CASSLFSGMSNYGYTF
v_gene: TRBV28; abundance: .; d_gene: .; j_gene: TRBJ1-5; CDR3nt: TGTGCCAGCAGTTTATTAGGGGGGGTGGATCAGCCCCAGCATTTT; CDR3aa: CASSLLGGVDQPQHF
v_gene: TRBV29-1; abundance: few; d_gene: TRBD2; j_gene: TRBJ2-3; CDR3nt: TGCAGCGTTGAGGGACTAGCGGGCGGCACAGATACGCAGTATTTT; CDR3aa: CSVEGLAGGTDTQYF
v_gene: TRBV30; abundance: .; d_gene: .; j_gene: TRBJ1-2; CDR3nt: TGTGCCTGGAGTGGAGCGACGAACGGCTATGGCTACACCTTC; CDR3aa: CAWSGATNGYGYTF
v_gene: TRBV7-9; abundance: .; d_gene: .; j_gene: TRBJ1-1; CDR3nt: TGTGCCAGCAGCCGCGTGAAGGGAGAAGCTTTCTTT; CDR3aa: CASSRVKGEAFF
v_gene: TRBV29-1; abundance: .; d_gene: TRBD1; j_gene: TRBJ1-2; CDR3nt: TGCAGCGGCCTCACAAGGACAGGGGGAGCATATGGCTACACCTTC; CDR3aa: CSGLTRTGGAYGYTF
v_gene: TRBV11-3; abundance: .; d_gene: .; j_gene: TRBJ1-5; CDR3nt: TGTGCCAGCAGCTTTCGAAGAGGGGCAAATCAGCCCCAGCATTTT; CDR3aa: CASSFRRGANQPQHF
v_gene: TRBV6-5; abundance: .; d_gene: TRBD2; j_gene: TRBJ2-7; CDR3nt: TGTGCCAGCAGTTACTCGTGGCGGGAGGAATACGAGCAGTACTTC; CDR3aa: CASSYSWREEYEQYF
v_gene: TRBV28; abundance: .; d_gene: .; j_gene: TRBJ1-6; CDR3nt: TGTGCCAGCAGCCCCGGCACTAATAATTCACCCCTCCACTTT; CDR3aa: CASSPGTNNSPLHF
v_gene: TRBV6-1; abundance: once; d_gene: .; j_gene: TRBJ1-4; CDR3nt: TGTGCCAGCAGTGTCCTGAGGGTTGGCCCCCCTAATGAAAAACTGTTTTTT; CDR3aa: CASSVLRVGPPNEKLFF
v_gene: TRBV28; abundance: .; d_gene: TRBD2; j_gene: TRBJ2-3; CDR3nt: TGTGCCAGCAGTCCCACGACTAGCGGGGGGGCGGGGGATACGCAGTATTTT; CDR3aa: CASSPTTSGGAGDTQYF
v_gene: TRBV7-9; abundance: few; d_gene: .; j_gene: TRBJ2-1; CDR3nt: TGTGCCAGCCCGACGGGACTTGAATCCCATGAGCAGTTCTTC; CDR3aa: CASPTGLESHEQFF
v_gene: TRBV9; abundance: .; d_gene: .; j_gene: TRBJ1-1; CDR3nt: TGTGCCAGCAGCGTAGTCGGGACATACACTGAAGCTTTCTTT; CDR3aa: CASSVVGTYTEAFF
v_gene: TRBV10-1; abundance: .; d_gene: TRBD2; j_gene: TRBJ2-3; CDR3nt: TGCGCCAGCTCAGCACTAGCGGGAGGATCAGATACGCAGTATTTT; CDR3aa: CASSALAGGSDTQYF
v_gene: TRBV27; abundance: few; d_gene: .; j_gene: TRBJ1-6; CDR3nt: TGTGCCAGCAGTTTTTCGGGAACTAGTTCACCCCTCCACTTT; CDR3aa: CASSFSGTSSPLHF
v_gene: TRBV20-1; abundance: .; d_gene: .; j_gene: TRBJ1-2; CDR3nt: TGCAGTGCCGCCAGCGAGGCCGGCTACACCTTC; CDR3aa: CSAASEAGYTF
v_gene: TRBV7-2; abundance: .; d_gene: .; j_gene: TRBJ2-2; CDR3nt: TGTGCCAGCAGCTTAGACAGGTCGGTGGCCGGGGAGCTGTTTTTT; CDR3aa: CASSLDRSVAGELFF
v_gene: TRBV2; abundance: .; d_gene: .; j_gene: TRBJ2-7; CDR3nt: TGTGCCAGCAGTGGAGGCAGGTATGACTACGAGCAGTACTTC; CDR3aa: CASSGGRYDYEQYF
v_gene: TRBV30; abundance: .; d_gene: .; j_gene: TRBJ2-3; CDR3nt: TGTGCCTGGGGCAGGGTTAGCACAGATACGCAGTATTTT; CDR3aa: CAWGRVSTDTQYF